This entry lists 15 T cell receptor beta chains sequenced from one sample in a study of blood T cell repertoires in COVID-19. This table comes from immunoSEQ multiplex PCR, and its TCRdb copy is limited to in-frame clones, with some not included. The repertoire has over 130,000 clones, 65% to 80% of them found once; the top ten carry approximately 15%. Source material: peripheral blood. The receptors come from a man aged 45-65 years with acute or convalescent COVID-19.

The CDR3 sequence is CASTSGGFTDTQYF. The CDR3 bases are TGTGCCAGCACCTCAGGGGGATTCACAGATACGCAGTATTTT. V is TRBV7-9 and J is TRBJ2-3, with 7 bases lining up with TRBD1. Looked up from germline, CDR1 is SEHNR and CDR2 is FQNEAQ (reference sequence). This CDR3 is built from 14 residues. With 7 bases clipped from V and 2 bases from J, the junction kept 6 bases outside the gene matches.

This clone was picked up one time. The chain is built from TRBV11-2 and TRBJ2-7; possibly TRBD2 for D (6 bases). CDR3 size: 15 residues. The germline CDR1 and CDR2 sequences are SGHAT and FQNNGV. The V end lost 6 bases, the J end lost 1 base, and 16 bases lay between the germline ends. The CDR3 DNA follows: TGTGCCAGCAGAGCTATGGGGACTCCTTCCTACGAGCAGTACTTC. It is translated as CASRAMGTPSYEQYF.

The count of this clone is one. V gene TRBV15 combines with J gene TRBJ1-6, with D perhaps matching TRBD1 (5 bases). CDR1 is LNHNV and CDR2 is YYDKDF in the germline V gene (reference sequence). CDR3 size: 15 residues. V lost 0 bases, J lost 5 bases, and 8 bases lay in between. The CDR3 DNA is TGTGCCACCAGCAGAGAGGGACTCCATAATTCACCCCTCCACTTT. This codes for CATSREGLHNSPLHF. The variable domain in full, with the rest retrieved from reference TRBV15 and TRBJ1-6, is DAMVIQNPRYQVTQFGKPVTLSCSQTLNHNVMYWYQQKSSQAPKLLFHYYDKDFNNEADTPDNFQSRRPNTSFCFLDIRSPGLGDTAMYLCATSREGLHNSPLHFGNGTRLTVT.

This chain connects TRBV27 to TRBJ2-7, with TRBD1 matching 7 bases. V was clipped by 7 bases and J by 5 bases; unmatched bases: 17. The germline V gene encodes CDR1 MNHEY and CDR2 SMNVEV (reference sequence). This CDR3 contains 16 residues. CDR3 protein: CASKDYRTGVFHEQYF. Written as DNA, the CDR3 is TGTGCCAGCAAGGATTACCGCACAGGGGTTTTCCACGAGCAGTACTTC.

The chain links TRBV20-1 to TRBJ2-5; D uncertain. Trimming removed 5 bases from V and 0 bases from J, with 4 bases in between. The CDR3 length is 11 residues. Germline CDR1 reads DFQATT; CDR2 reads SNEGSKA (reference sequence). Here the CDR3 reads CSASHQETQYF. CDR3 DNA sequence: TGCAGTGCTTCTCACCAAGAGACCCAGTACTTC.

This clone appeared once. The DNA of the CDR3 is TGCAGCGTTTTAAGACAGGCGAACACTGAAGCTTTCTTT. Translated, it gives CSVLRQANTEAFF. The V and J genes are TRBV29-1 and TRBJ1-1; TRBD1 might be the D (6 bases). Germline CDR1 SQVTM, CDR2 ANQGSEA. The length of the CDR3 is 13 residues. Trimming took 5 bases from V and 1 from J, leaving 11 bases between them.

The chain employs TRBV6-5 and TRBJ1-5, with D possibly matching TRBD1 (5 bases). The CDR3 totals 12 residues. V lost 0 bases to trimming and J lost 9 bases, with 6 bases between them. Germline-derived CDR1 and CDR2 are MNHEY and SVGAGI. The CDR3 spells CASSYSGGPQHF. In nucleotides, the CDR3 is TGTGCCAGCAGTTACTCGGGGGGGCCCCAGCATTTT.

The chain employs TRBV2 and TRBJ2-1; D is unclear. V gave up 5 bases and J gave up 2 bases, with 7 bases separating them. The CDR3 is 13 residues long. Germline V gene data show CDR1 as SNHLY and CDR2 as FYNNEI. The CDR3 here is CASSPRPYNEQFF. CDR3 DNA sequence: TGTGCCAGCAGTCCTAGGCCCTACAATGAGCAGTTCTTC.

The chain is built from TRBV5-8 and TRBJ2-5; TRBD2 is a possible D gene (6 bases). Trimming took off 0 bases at V and 0 bases at J, with 12 bases between the two ends. The CDR3 length is 16 residues. The germline gives CDR1 SGHTS, CDR2 YDEGEE. The DNA of the CDR3 is TGTGCCAGCAGCTTGGAAGGGCGGGGTAACCAAGAGACCCAGTACTTC. Encoded protein: CASSLEGRGNQETQYF.

J is TRBJ2-7 and V is TRBV5-6; 13 bases agree with TRBD2. The J segment lost 4 bases and the V segment lost 6 bases, leaving 7 bases of the junction unmatched. This CDR3 region has 15 residues. Germline assignment: CDR1 SGHDT and CDR2 YYEEEE. The DNA of the CDR3 is TGTGCCAGCACCCGTACTAGCGGGGGGGGGTACGAGCAGTACGTC. Translated, it gives CASTRTSGGGYEQYV.

The rearrangement uses TRBV3-1 (or the pseudogene TRBV3-2) and TRBJ2-1; 7 bases agree with TRBD2. The germline gives CDR1 LGHDT, CDR2 YNNKEL (reference sequence). The CDR3 spans 13 residues. V dropped 0 bases and J dropped 10; count of bases not matched to a gene: 3. The CDR3 loop is CASSQDLAAEQFF. As DNA, the CDR3 is TGTGCCAGCAGCCAAGATCTAGCGGCCGAGCAGTTCTTC.

J is TRBJ2-1 and V is TRBV2; TRBD2 aligns across 16 bases. CDR3 length equals 18 residues. From germline, CDR1 is SNHLY and CDR2 FYNNEI. V gave up 7 bases and J gave up 1 base; unmatched junction bases: 7. The CDR3 DNA follows: TGTGCCAGCATACTTGGGACTAGCGGGGGGGATTCCTACAATGAGCAGTTCTTC. Its translation: CASILGTSGGDSYNEQFF.

This sequence joins TRBV6-2 or TRBV6-3 and TRBJ1-2, with D possibly matching TRBD1 (6 bases). CDR1 is MNHEY, CDR2 SVGEGT, per germline. V lost 5 bases, J lost 8 bases, and 15 bases lay in between. The CDR3 spans 13 residues. The CDR3 region is CASSPATGSGYTF. The DNA for the CDR3 is TGTGCCAGCAGTCCAGCCACAGGGTCGGGCTACACCTTC.

This clone was seen only a few times. The V gene is TRBV28, the J gene TRBJ1-3; 7 bases are shared with TRBD1. V gave up 7 bases and J gave up 2 bases; unmatched junction bases: 5. Germline CDR1 and CDR2: MDHEN and SYDVKM. This CDR3 contains 14 residues. The CDR3 reads CASIPQGTGNTIYF. CDR3 sequence (DNA): TGTGCCAGCATCCCACAGGGGACTGGAAACACCATATATTTT.

This clone was counted at least ten times. This clone may be a read error of a much larger clone one base away. Other DNA sequences from this sample encode an identical CDR3 as well. This chain connects TRBV6-5 to TRBJ1-1, with D possibly matching TRBD1 (6 bases). Germline V CDR1 and CDR2: MNHEY, SVGAGI. The CDR3 has 13 amino acids. V was trimmed by 6 bases and J by 4 bases, leaving 12 bases between them. The CDR3: CASRGGAGTEAFF. In DNA, the CDR3 is TGTGCCAGCAGGGGGGGGGCGGGCACTGAAGCTTTCTTT.